Below are 17 T cell receptor beta chains sequenced from a single sample in a study of cytomegalovirus exposure and HLA in healthy donors. The PCR contained 60 Vbeta and 13 Jbeta primers. Method: immunoSEQ multiplex PCR; TCRdb's copy keeps in-frame clones and lacks some. The sample has about 190,000 clones; roughly 80% are singletons. Sequenced material: PBMCs. The receptors here all came from a man in his forties or fifties in good health and CMV-seropositive.

This rearrangement joins TRBV6-5 to TRBJ2-4; D is ambiguous. The CDR3 loop spans 13 amino acids. CDR1 is MNHEY and CDR2 is SVGAGI in the germline V gene. The V gene lost 7 bases and the J gene lost 4 bases, with 11 bases spanning the gap. CDR3 nucleotide sequence: TGTGCCAGCACCGACGAACAGAAAAACATTCAGTACTTC. Its protein is CASTDEQKNIQYF.

The genes are TRBV6-5 and TRBJ2-5, with TRBD2 matching 9 bases. The germline V gene has CDR1 MNHEY and CDR2 SVGAGI. This CDR3 is built from 14 residues. Germline trimming cut 6 bases from V and 5 bases from J; bases unmatched to any gene: 7. The CDR3 here is CASSLGLAGETQYF. CDR3 DNA: TGTGCCAGCAGCTTGGGACTAGCTGGGGAGACCCAGTACTTC.

The chain carries TRBV9 and TRBJ2-6; TRBD1 agrees at 7 bases. Per the germline V gene, CDR1 is SGDLS and CDR2 is YYNGEE. This CDR3 is built from 19 residues. V lost 3 bases to trimming and J lost 0 bases; unmatched junction nucleotides: 12. CDR3 coding DNA: TGTGCCAGCAGCGCTTCTCCGGGACAGCGCCTCTCTGGGGCCAACGTCCTGACTTTC. Protein: CASSASPGQRLSGANVLTF.

The chain couples TRBV19 to TRBJ1-5, with D possibly being TRBD1 (6 bases). Germline V CDR1 and CDR2: LNHDA, SQIVND (reference sequence). The ends were cut back, 2 bases at V and 6 bases at J, with 14 bases in the middle. The CDR3 covers 15 residues. DNA of the CDR3: TGTGCCAGTAGTATATCAGGGGAGATGGGTCAGCCCCAGCATTTT. Translated: CASSISGEMGQPQHF.

The rearrangement uses TRBV7-9 and TRBJ2-7; TRBD1 matches 9 bases. Germline V gene sequence: CDR1 SEHNR, CDR2 FQNEAQ (reference sequence). Trimming at V came to 5 bases and at J to 2 bases, leaving 7 bases not matched to a gene. This CDR3 comprises 15 residues. Written as DNA, the CDR3 is TGTGCCAGCAGCGGGGAGGACAGGGGACCCTACGAGCAGTACTTC. Translating gives CASSGEDRGPYEQYF.

The chain uses TRBV2 and TRBJ2-7, with 7 bases identical to TRBD1. J gave up 2 bases and V 2 bases, and 3 bases lay outside the gene matches. The CDR3 totals 14 residues. Germline V lookup: CDR1 SNHLY, CDR2 FYNNEI. The CDR3 is CASSEKGGAYEQYF. The DNA of the CDR3 is TGTGCCAGCAGTGAAAAAGGGGGCGCCTACGAGCAGTACTTC.

The chain combines TRBV11-3 with TRBJ2-7; TRBD2 matches 9 bases. This CDR3 is 15 amino acids long. The germline V gene encodes CDR1 SGHNT and CDR2 YENEEA. Trimming removed 4 bases from V and 7 bases from J; junction bases left unmatched: 11. The CDR3 sequence is CASSSGVAGAGEQYF. In DNA, the CDR3 is TGTGCCAGCAGCTCTGGTGTAGCGGGAGCGGGAGAGCAGTACTTC.

The chain combines TRBV2 with TRBJ2-7; tentative D call: TRBD1 (5 bases). Trimming removed 6 bases from V and 2 bases from J, with 17 bases in between. The length of the CDR3 is 15 residues. CDR1 SNHLY and CDR2 FYNNEI come from the germline V gene. The CDR3 bases are TGTGCCAGCAGGAAAGGGGCCCCAGAAACCTACGAGCAGTACTTC. Its translation is CASRKGAPETYEQYF.

The chain employs TRBV6-6 and TRBJ2-2; no firm D call. Germline lookup yields CDR1 MNHNY and CDR2 SVGAGI (reference sequence). The V gene lost 6 bases and the J gene lost 6 bases, with 14 bases spanning the gap. The CDR3 has 14 residues. CDR3 in DNA: TGTGCCAGCAGCAATCGAGATTCACCCGGGGAGCTGTTTTTT. Encoded protein: CASSNRDSPGELFF.

The gene calls are TRBV7-6 and TRBJ2-6, with D possibly being TRBD1 (5 bases). V lost 5 bases, J lost 0 bases, and 11 bases lay in between. Germline lookup yields CDR1 SGHVS and CDR2 FNYEAQ. This CDR3 is built from 16 residues. This chain's CDR3 is CASSLNRYSGANVLTF. CDR3 in DNA: TGTGCCAGCAGCCTAAACAGGTACTCTGGGGCCAACGTCCTGACTTTC.

J is TRBJ2-7 and V is TRBV2; D might be TRBD1 (6 bases). Trimming removed 5 bases at V and 6 bases at J, with 14 bases between. This CDR3 spans 13 amino acids. Looked up from germline, CDR1 is SNHLY and CDR2 is FYNNEI. In DNA, the CDR3 is TGTGCCAGCAGTAAAAACAGGGATCCCGAGCAGTACTTC. This translates into CASSKNRDPEQYF.

This chain uses TRBV7-3 with TRBJ2-1; maybe TRBD2 (5 bases). V shed 6 bases and J shed 1 base, with 10 bases lying between them. This CDR3 is 14 amino acids long. Germline V lookup: CDR1 SGHTA, CDR2 FQGTGA. The DNA of the CDR3 is TGTGCCAGCAGTAGCGACCCTTCCTACAATGAGCAGTTCTTC. Protein: CASSSDPSYNEQFF.

The chain joins TRBV5-6 to TRBJ2-7; D may be TRBD1 (5 bases). CDR1 and CDR2 (germline): SGHDT, YYEEEE. V lost 4 bases and J lost 0, with 14 bases in between. This CDR3 spans 15 amino acids. The CDR3 loop reads CASSLSYRSSYEQYF. CDR3 nucleotide sequence: TGTGCCAGCAGCCTCAGCTACAGGAGCTCCTACGAGCAGTACTTC.

V usage is TRBV18 and J usage is TRBJ2-7, with TRBD1 matching over 7 bases. The junction had 0 bases not matched to a gene; V was cut back by 2 bases and J by 5 bases. The germline V gene has CDR1 KGHSH and CDR2 LQKENI. The CDR3 runs to 12 residues. CDR3 in DNA: TGTGCCAGCTCACCAACAGGGGACGAGCAGTACTTC. Translating it yields CASSPTGDEQYF. Drawing the rest from reference TRBV18 and TRBJ2-7, the complete variable domain is NAGVMQNPRHLVRRRGQEARLRCSPMKGHSHVYWYRQLPEEGLKFMVYLQKENIIDESGMPKERFSAEFPKEGPSILRIQQVVRGDSAAYFCASSPTGDEQYFGPGTRLTVT.

V and J are TRBV19 and TRBJ2-3; D is unclear. V lost 10 bases and J 6 bases, leaving 11 bases between the germline ends. The CDR3 is 11 residues long. Germline V gene data show CDR1 as LNHDA and CDR2 as SQIVND (reference sequence). CDR3 sequence (DNA): TGTGCCACCACCGGCAGGGATACGCAGTATTTT. Translation gives CATTGRDTQYF.

The chain combines TRBV19 with TRBJ1-1, with 9 bases matching TRBD1. V shed 5 bases, J shed 6 bases, and the junction held 13 bases outside the gene matches. Germline V gives CDR1 LNHDA, CDR2 SQIVND (reference sequence). This CDR3 has 16 amino acids. CDR3 nucleotide sequence: TGTGCCAGTAGTCCGGGACAGGGTAGGGGCCTCGCTGAAGCTTTCTTT. This sequence encodes CASSPGQGRGLAEAFF.

V usage is TRBV2 and J usage is TRBJ1-2; 10 bases line up with TRBD1. J gave up 4 bases and V 6 bases, and 5 bases lay outside the gene matches. In germline, CDR1 is SNHLY, CDR2 FYNNEI. There are 14 residues in the CDR3. The chain's CDR3 is CASSWTGGFYGYTF. The DNA for the CDR3 is TGTGCCAGCAGCTGGACAGGGGGGTTCTATGGCTACACCTTC.